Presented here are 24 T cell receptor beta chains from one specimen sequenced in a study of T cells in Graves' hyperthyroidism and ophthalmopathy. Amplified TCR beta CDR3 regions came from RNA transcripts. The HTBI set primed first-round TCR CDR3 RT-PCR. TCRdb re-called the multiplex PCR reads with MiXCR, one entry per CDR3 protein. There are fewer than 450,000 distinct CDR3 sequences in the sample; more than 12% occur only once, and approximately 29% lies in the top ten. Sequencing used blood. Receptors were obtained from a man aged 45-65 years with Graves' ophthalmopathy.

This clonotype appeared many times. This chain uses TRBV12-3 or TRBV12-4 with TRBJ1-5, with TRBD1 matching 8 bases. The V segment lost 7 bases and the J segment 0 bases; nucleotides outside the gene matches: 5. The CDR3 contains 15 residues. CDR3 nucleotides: TGTGCCAGCAAACAGGGGGGTGGTAGCAATCAGCCCCAGCATTTT. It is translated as CASKQGGGSNQPQHF.

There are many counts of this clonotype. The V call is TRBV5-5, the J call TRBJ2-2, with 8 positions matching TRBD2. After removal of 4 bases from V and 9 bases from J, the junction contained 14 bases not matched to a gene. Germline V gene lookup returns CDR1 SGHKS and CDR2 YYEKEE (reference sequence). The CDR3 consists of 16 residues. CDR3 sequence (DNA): TGTGCCAGCAGCCACAATCCAGCGGGAGTGCTCCGGGAGCTGTTTTTT. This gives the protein CASSHNPAGVLRELFF.

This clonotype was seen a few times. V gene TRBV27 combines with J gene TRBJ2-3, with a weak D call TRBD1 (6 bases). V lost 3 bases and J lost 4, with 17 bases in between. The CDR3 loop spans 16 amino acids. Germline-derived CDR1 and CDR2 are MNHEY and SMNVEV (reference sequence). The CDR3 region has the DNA TGTGCCAGCAGTTTGGGGACACACCCCGGACCAGATACGCAGTATTTT. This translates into CASSLGTHPGPDTQYF.

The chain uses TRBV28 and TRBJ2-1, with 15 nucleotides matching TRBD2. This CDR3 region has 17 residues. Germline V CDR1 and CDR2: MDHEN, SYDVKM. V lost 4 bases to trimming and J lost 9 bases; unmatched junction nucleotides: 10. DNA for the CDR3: TGTGCCAGCAGTTCCGAGGGGGGGACTAGCGGGAGGCTTGAGCAGTTCTTC. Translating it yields CASSSEGGTSGRLEQFF.

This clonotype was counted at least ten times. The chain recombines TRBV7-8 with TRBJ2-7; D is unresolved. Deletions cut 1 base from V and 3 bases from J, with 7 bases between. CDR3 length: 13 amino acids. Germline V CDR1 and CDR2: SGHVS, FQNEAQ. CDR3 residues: CASSLGSGYEQYF. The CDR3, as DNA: TGTGCCAGCAGCTTAGGTTCAGGCTACGAGCAGTACTTC.

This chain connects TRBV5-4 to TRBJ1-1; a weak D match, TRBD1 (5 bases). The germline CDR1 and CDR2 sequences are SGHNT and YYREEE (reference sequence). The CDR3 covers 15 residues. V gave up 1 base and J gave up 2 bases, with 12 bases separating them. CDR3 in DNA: TGTGCCAGCAGCTTGAGGAGGGGCGCCAACACTGAAGCTTTCTTT. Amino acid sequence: CASSLRRGANTEAFF.

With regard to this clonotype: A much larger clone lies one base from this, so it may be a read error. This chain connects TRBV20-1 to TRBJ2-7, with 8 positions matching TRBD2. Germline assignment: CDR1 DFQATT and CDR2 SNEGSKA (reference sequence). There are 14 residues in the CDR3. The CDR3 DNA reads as TGCAGTGCTAGAATTTCCAGCGGGAGTCCCGAGCAGTGCTTC. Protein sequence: CSARISSGSPEQCF.

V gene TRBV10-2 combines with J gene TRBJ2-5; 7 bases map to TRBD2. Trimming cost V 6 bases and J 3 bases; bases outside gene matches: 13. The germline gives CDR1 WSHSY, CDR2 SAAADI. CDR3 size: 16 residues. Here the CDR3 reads CASRTLGGTGEETQYF. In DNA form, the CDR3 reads TGCGCCAGCAGAACCTTGGGGGGGACTGGGGAAGAGACCCAGTACTTC.

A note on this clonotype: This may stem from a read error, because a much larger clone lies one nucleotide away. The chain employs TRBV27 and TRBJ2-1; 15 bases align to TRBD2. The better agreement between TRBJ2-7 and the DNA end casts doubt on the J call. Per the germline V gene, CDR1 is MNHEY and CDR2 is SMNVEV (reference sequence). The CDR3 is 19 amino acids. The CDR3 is CASSQSGLAGGSSYNEQYF. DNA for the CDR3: TGTGCCAGCAGTCAATCGGGACTAGCGGGAGGAAGCTCCTACAATGAGCAGTACTTC.

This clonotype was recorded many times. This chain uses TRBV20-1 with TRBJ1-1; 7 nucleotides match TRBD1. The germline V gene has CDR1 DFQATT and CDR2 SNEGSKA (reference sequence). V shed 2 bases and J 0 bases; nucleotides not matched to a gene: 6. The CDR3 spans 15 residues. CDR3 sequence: CSARTAGGLNTEAFF. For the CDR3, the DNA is TGCAGTGCTAGAACCGCAGGGGGACTGAACACTGAAGCTTTCTTT.

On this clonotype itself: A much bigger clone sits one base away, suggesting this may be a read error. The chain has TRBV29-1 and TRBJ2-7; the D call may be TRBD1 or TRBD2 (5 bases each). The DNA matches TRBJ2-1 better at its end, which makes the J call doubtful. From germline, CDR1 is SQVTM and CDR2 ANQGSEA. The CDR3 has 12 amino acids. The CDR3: CSVEQGPYEQFF. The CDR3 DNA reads TGCAGCGTGGAGCAGGGACCCTACGAGCAGTTCTTC.

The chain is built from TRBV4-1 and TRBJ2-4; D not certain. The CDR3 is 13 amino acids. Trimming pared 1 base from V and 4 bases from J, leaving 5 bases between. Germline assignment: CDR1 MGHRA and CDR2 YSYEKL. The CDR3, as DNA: TGCGCCAGCAGCCAAGGGCTTAAAAACATTCAGTACTTC. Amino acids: CASSQGLKNIQYF.

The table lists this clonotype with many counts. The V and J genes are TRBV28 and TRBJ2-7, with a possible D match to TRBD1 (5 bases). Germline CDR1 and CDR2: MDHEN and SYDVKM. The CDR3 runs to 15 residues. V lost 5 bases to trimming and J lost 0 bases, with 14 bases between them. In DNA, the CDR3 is TGTGCCAGCAGTACCCAGGGTCCGAGCTCCTACGAGCAGTACTTC. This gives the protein CASSTQGPSSYEQYF. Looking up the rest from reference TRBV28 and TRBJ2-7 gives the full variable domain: DVKVTQSSRYLVKRTGEKVFLECVQDMDHENMFWYRQDPGLGLRLIYFSYDVKMKEKGDIPEGYSVSREKKERFSLILESASTNQTSMYLCASSTQGPSSYEQYFGPGTRLTVT.

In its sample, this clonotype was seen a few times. In DNA form, the CDR3 reads TGTGCCAGCAGTTTAAGACGGACGTCATCCTACGAGCAGTACTTC. Translating it yields CASSLRRTSSYEQYF. The chain carries TRBV12-3 or TRBV12-4 and TRBJ2-7; unclear D gene. This CDR3 comprises 15 residues. Trimming stripped 2 bases from V and 1 base from J, with 12 bases between.

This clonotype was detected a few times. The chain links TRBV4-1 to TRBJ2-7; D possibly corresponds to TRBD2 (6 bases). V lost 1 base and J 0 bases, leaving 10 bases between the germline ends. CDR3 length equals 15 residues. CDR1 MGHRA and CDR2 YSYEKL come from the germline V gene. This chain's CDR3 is CASSQGLVPSYEQYF. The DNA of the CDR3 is TGCGCCAGCAGCCAAGGACTAGTCCCCTCCTACGAGCAGTACTTC.

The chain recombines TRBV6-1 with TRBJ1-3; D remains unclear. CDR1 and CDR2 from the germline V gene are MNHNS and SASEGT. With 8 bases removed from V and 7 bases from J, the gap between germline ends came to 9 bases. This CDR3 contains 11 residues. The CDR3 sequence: CASWEPNTIYF. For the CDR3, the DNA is TGTGCCAGCTGGGAGCCCAACACCATATATTTT.

In DNA, the CDR3 is TGTGCCAGCATGGGGAATAATTCACCCCTCCACTTT. Its protein is CASMGNNSPLHF. The chain combines TRBV6-1 with TRBJ1-6; D gene unclear. The CDR3 has 12 residues. Germline V gene sequence: CDR1 MNHNS, CDR2 SASEGT. V lost 7 bases, J lost 5 bases, and 6 bases lay in between.

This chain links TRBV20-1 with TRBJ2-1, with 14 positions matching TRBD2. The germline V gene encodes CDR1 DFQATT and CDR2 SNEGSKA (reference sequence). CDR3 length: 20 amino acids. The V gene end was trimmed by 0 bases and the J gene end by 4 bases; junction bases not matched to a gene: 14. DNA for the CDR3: TGCAGTGCTAGAGATCGGGACTCAGGACTAGCGGGAGGCACATACAATGAGCAGTTCTTC. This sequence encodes CSARDRDSGLAGGTYNEQFF.

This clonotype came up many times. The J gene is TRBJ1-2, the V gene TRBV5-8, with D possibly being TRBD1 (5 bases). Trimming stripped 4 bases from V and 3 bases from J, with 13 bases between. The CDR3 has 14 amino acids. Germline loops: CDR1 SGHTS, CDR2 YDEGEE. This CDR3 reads CASSGGTEYYGYTF. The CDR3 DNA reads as TGTGCCAGCAGCGGGGGGACGGAGTACTATGGCTACACCTTC.

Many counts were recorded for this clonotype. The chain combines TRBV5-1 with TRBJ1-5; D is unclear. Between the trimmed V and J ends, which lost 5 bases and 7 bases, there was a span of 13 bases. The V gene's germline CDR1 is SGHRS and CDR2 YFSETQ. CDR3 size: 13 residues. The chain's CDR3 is CASRPTVGQPQHF. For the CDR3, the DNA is TGCGCCAGCAGACCGACTGTAGGCCAGCCCCAGCATTTT.

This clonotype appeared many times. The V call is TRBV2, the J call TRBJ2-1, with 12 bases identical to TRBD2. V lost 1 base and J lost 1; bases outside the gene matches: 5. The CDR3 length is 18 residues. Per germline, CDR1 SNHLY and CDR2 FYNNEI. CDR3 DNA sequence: TGTGCCAGCAGTGAAGGAAGACTAGCGGGAGTATCCTACAATGAGCAGTTCTTC. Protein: CASSEGRLAGVSYNEQFF. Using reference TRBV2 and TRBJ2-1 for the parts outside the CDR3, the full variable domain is EPEVTQTPSHQVTQMGQEVILRCVPISNHLYFYWYRQILGQKVEFLVSFYNNEISEKSEIFDDQFSVERPDGSNFTLKIRSTKLEDSAMYFCASSEGRLAGVSYNEQFFGPGTRLTVL.

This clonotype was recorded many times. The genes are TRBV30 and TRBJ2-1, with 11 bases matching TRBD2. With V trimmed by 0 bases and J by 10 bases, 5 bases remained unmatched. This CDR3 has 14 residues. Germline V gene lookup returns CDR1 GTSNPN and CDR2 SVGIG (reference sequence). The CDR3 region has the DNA TGTGCCTGGAGTGTACTAGCGGGAGTTTACGAGCAGTTCTTC. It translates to CAWSVLAGVYEQFF.

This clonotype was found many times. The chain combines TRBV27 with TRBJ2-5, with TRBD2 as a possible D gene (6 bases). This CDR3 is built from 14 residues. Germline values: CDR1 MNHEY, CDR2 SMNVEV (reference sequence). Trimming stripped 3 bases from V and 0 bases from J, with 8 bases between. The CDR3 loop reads CASSFGGNQETQYF. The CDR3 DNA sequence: TGTGCCAGCAGTTTCGGAGGGAACCAAGAGACCCAGTACTTC.

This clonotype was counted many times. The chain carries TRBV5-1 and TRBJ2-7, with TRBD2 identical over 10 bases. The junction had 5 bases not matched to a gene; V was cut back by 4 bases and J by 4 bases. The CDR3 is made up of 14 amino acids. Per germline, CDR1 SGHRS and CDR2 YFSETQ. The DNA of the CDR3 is TGCGCCAGCAGCCGGACTAGCGGAGCTTACGAGCAGTACTTC. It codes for CASSRTSGAYEQYF.